The 24 T cell receptor beta chains in this list originate from one sample, sequenced in a study of shared clonotypes between healthy human individuals. Clones were read by immunoSEQ multiplex PCR, and TCRdb kept only the in-frame ones, dropping some. The sample consists of over 1.4 million clones, roughly 95% of them appearing once. The sample was naive CD4+ T cells sorted from blood. Documented subset: CD45RA+ positively selected. These receptors originate from a man aged 25 to 40 in good health.

The rearrangement uses TRBV18 and TRBJ2-2; no reliable D call. Per germline, CDR1 KGHSH and CDR2 LQKENI. V was cut by 0 bases and J by 1 base, with 6 bases left in between. This CDR3 has 15 residues. This CDR3 is CASSPPAGNTGELFF. The DNA of the CDR3 is TGTGCCAGCTCACCACCGGCAGGGAACACCGGGGAGCTGTTTTTT.

The V call is TRBV29-1, the J call TRBJ1-5, with TRBD1 identical over 8 bases. Germline V gene sequence: CDR1 SQVTM, CDR2 ANQGSEA. CDR3 length: 15 amino acids. V was clipped by 6 bases and J by 0 bases; unmatched bases: 7. The CDR3 is CSVPDRENSNQPQHF. The CDR3 region has the DNA TGCAGCGTCCCGGACAGGGAGAATAGCAATCAGCCCCAGCATTTT.

The rearrangement joins TRBV6-1 to TRBJ2-7; 8 positions agree with TRBD1. The CDR3 is 13 residues long. The germline CDR1 and CDR2 sequences are MNHNS and SASEGT. Trimming removed 6 bases from V and 3 bases from J; junction bases left unmatched: 4. CDR3 DNA sequence: TGTGCCAGCAGGGGACAGGCGTACTACGAGCAGTACTTC. Translated: CASRGQAYYEQYF.

The rearrangement joins TRBV11-3 to TRBJ2-7; D call uncertain. The CDR3 extends over 11 amino acids. V was shortened by 3 bases and J by 7 bases, with 7 bases between the two germline ends. The germline V gene has CDR1 SGHNT and CDR2 YENEEA. The DNA of the CDR3 is TGTGCCAGCAGCTTCGGCCGGGAGCAGTACTTC. Translation gives CASSFGREQYF.

The rearrangement uses TRBV7-3 and TRBJ2-1; D remains unclear. Germline V CDR1 and CDR2: SGHTA, FQGTGA. This CDR3 spans 12 amino acids. The V end was cut by 2 bases, the J end by 5 bases, with 4 bases between. The DNA of the CDR3 is TGTGCCAGCAGCTTATCCAACAATGAGCAGTTCTTC. Its translation is CASSLSNNEQFF.

About this clone: The same CDR3 can be traced to other DNA sequences in this sample. This chain uses TRBV7-2 with TRBJ2-1, with D perhaps matching TRBD2 (6 bases). This CDR3 contains 15 residues. V was shortened by 0 bases and J by 3 bases, with 9 bases between the two germline ends. Germline lookup yields CDR1 SGHTA and CDR2 FQGNSA. For the CDR3, the DNA is TGTGCCAGCAGCTTAGCGGGAGGTGTCTACAATGAGCAGTTCTTC. Translated: CASSLAGGVYNEQFF.

The V call is TRBV28, the J call TRBJ1-5; D is perhaps TRBD1 (6 bases). CDR1 and CDR2 (germline): MDHEN, SYDVKM. The ends were cut back, 3 bases at V and 7 bases at J, with 16 bases in the middle. The CDR3 covers 15 residues. This chain's CDR3 is CASSFVAGVGQPQHF. The CDR3 nucleotides read TGTGCCAGCAGTTTCGTGGCAGGGGTAGGGCAGCCCCAGCATTTT.

This chain joins TRBV7-2 and TRBJ2-1; 14 bases agree with TRBD2. This CDR3 contains 15 residues. Germline V gene sequence: CDR1 SGHTA, CDR2 FQGNSA. The J segment lost 4 bases and the V segment lost 5 bases, leaving 1 base of the junction unmatched. The CDR3: CASSRTSGGYNEQFF. The DNA for the CDR3 is TGTGCCAGCAGCCGGACTAGCGGGGGGTACAATGAGCAGTTCTTC.

Concerning this clone itself: The identical CDR3 is also encoded by other nucleotide sequences in the sample. The J gene is TRBJ2-7, the V gene TRBV11-2; D is ambiguous. Germline V CDR1 and CDR2: SGHAT, FQNNGV. Trimming removed 2 bases from V and 4 bases from J, with 6 bases in between. CDR3 size: 12 residues. For the CDR3, the DNA is TGTGCCAGCAGCTTAATCGGATACGAGCAGTACTTC. This gives the protein CASSLIGYEQYF.

The chain has TRBV5-5 and TRBJ2-7; D is uncertain. Germline assignment: CDR1 SGHKS and CDR2 YYEKEE (reference sequence). This CDR3 is 15 amino acids long. V lost 0 bases and J lost 3, with 13 bases in between. CDR3 nucleotide sequence: TGTGCCAGCAGCTTGGGAATGGTAAAGGGCTACGAGCAGTACTTC. The encoded protein is CASSLGMVKGYEQYF.

The chain joins TRBV6-1 to TRBJ2-1, with D tentatively TRBD1 (5 bases). The CDR3 is 12 amino acids. The germline V gene encodes CDR1 MNHNS and CDR2 SASEGT. V was cut by 2 bases and J by 7 bases, with 6 bases left in between. The CDR3 reads CASSEQGNEQFF. The CDR3 DNA follows: TGTGCCAGCAGTGAACAGGGAAATGAGCAGTTCTTC.

The rearrangement uses TRBV2 and TRBJ2-2; TRBD2 matches at 8 bases. CDR3 length equals 15 residues. The trim removed 6 bases at V and 6 bases at J, leaving 9 bases unmatched. CDR1 and CDR2 from the germline V gene are SNHLY and FYNNEI. The CDR3 spells CASSRRTSYPGELFF. The CDR3 DNA sequence: TGTGCCAGCAGCAGGAGGACTAGCTATCCCGGGGAGCTGTTTTTT.

About this clone: Other DNA sequences in this specimen translate into the identical CDR3. The CDR3 spells CASGYTDTQYF. CDR3 DNA: TGTGCCAGCGGGTACACAGATACGCAGTATTTT. The chain joins TRBV2 to TRBJ2-3; D gene ambiguous. The V gene lost 8 bases and the J gene lost 2 bases, with 5 bases spanning the gap. This CDR3 has 11 amino acids. Germline-derived CDR1 and CDR2 are SNHLY and FYNNEI. The variable domain in full, completed from reference TRBV2 and TRBJ2-3, reads EPEVTQTPSHQVTQMGQEVILRCVPISNHLYFYWYRQILGQKVEFLVSFYNNEISEKSEIFDDQFSVERPDGSNFTLKIRSTKLEDSAMYFCASGYTDTQYFGPGTRLTVL.

The genes are TRBV28 and TRBJ2-7; 12 nucleotides line up with TRBD1. Per the germline V gene, CDR1 is MDHEN and CDR2 is SYDVKM. This CDR3 has 14 amino acids. The junction had 5 bases not matched to a gene; V was cut back by 5 bases and J by 6 bases. This CDR3 reads CASSPGTGGREQYF. CDR3 bases: TGTGCCAGCAGTCCCGGGACAGGGGGCCGCGAGCAGTACTTC.

Remarks on this clone: The sample carries other DNA sequences with the same CDR3. The genes are TRBV14 and TRBJ2-1; 9 nucleotides align to TRBD2. Germline CDR1 is SGHDN and CDR2 is FVKESK. The CDR3 consists of 15 residues. V shed 3 bases, J shed 4 bases, and the junction held 4 bases outside the gene matches. The CDR3 nucleotides are TGTGCCAGCAGCCAGATTACTAGCGGGTACAATGAGCAGTTCTTC. It specifies CASSQITSGYNEQFF.

The CDR3 protein is CAISEYGLNTGELFF. CDR3 nucleotide sequence: TGTGCCATCAGTGAGTACGGACTGAACACCGGGGAGCTGTTTTTT. The rearrangement joins TRBV10-3 to TRBJ2-2; D is possibly TRBD2 (5 bases). There are 15 residues in the CDR3. Trimming removed 1 base from V and 1 base from J, with 7 bases in between. Germline CDR1 ENHRY, CDR2 SYGVKD.

This chain links TRBV19 with TRBJ1-5; D uncertain. The CDR3 sequence is 18 residues long. The V and J ends lost 0 bases and 0 bases respectively, with 15 bases between them. CDR1 and CDR2 from the germline V gene are LNHDA and SQIVND (reference sequence). The CDR3 region is CASSIDHSGLNSNQPQHF. CDR3 in DNA: TGTGCCAGTAGTATAGATCATTCAGGATTAAATAGCAATCAGCCCCAGCATTTT. Complete variable domain (other parts from reference TRBV19 and TRBJ1-5): DGGITQSPKYLFRKEGQNVTLSCEQNLNHDAMYWYRQDPGQGLRLIYYSQIVNDFQKGDIAEGYSVSREKKESFPLTVTSAQKNPTAFYLCASSIDHSGLNSNQPQHFGDGTRLSIL.

The rearrangement uses TRBV5-1 and TRBJ2-7, with D possibly TRBD1 on 6 matching bases. The germline V gene encodes CDR1 SGHRS and CDR2 YFSETQ. The V and J ends lost 0 bases and 5 bases respectively, with 15 bases between them. The CDR3 spans 15 residues. The CDR3 region is CASSLVSGELDEQYF. The CDR3 coding sequence is TGCGCCAGCAGCTTGGTGTCAGGGGAGCTCGACGAGCAGTACTTC.

The chain uses TRBV7-6 and TRBJ2-7; D might be TRBD1 (5 bases). The germline V gene encodes CDR1 SGHVS and CDR2 FNYEAQ. Trimming removed 2 bases from V and 6 bases from J, with 17 bases in between. The length of the CDR3 is 15 residues. The CDR3 here is CASSLHGATVLEQYF. The CDR3 DNA follows: TGTGCCAGCAGCTTACATGGGGCTACAGTCCTCGAGCAGTACTTC.

This chain uses TRBV9 with TRBJ2-2; a weak D match, TRBD2 (5 bases). Trimming shortened V by 7 bases and J by 2 bases, and 12 bases separated the two germline ends. The CDR3 has 14 residues. Germline CDR1 SGDLS, CDR2 YYNGEE. The CDR3 loop is CASQRRTNTGELFF. CDR3 DNA: TGTGCCAGCCAGCGAAGGACTAACACCGGGGAGCTGTTTTTT. The full variable domain, in which reference TRBV9 and TRBJ2-2 provide the parts outside the CDR3, is DSGVTQTPKHLITATGQRVTLRCSPRSGDLSVYWYQQSLDQGLQFLIQYYNGEERAKGNILERFSAQQFPDLHSELNLSSLELGDSALYFCASQRRTNTGELFFGEGSRLTVL.

The chain combines TRBV7-2 with TRBJ2-7; TRBD1 is a possible D gene (6 bases). CDR3 size: 15 residues. Germline V gene data show CDR1 as SGHTA and CDR2 as FQGNSA. Trimming shortened V by 1 base and J by 3 bases, and 13 bases separated the two germline ends. CDR3 coding DNA: TGTGCCAGCAGCTTAGTGACAGGTTCGTACTACGAGCAGTACTTC. Its protein product is CASSLVTGSYYEQYF.

This clone was observed a single time. The chain employs TRBV2 and TRBJ2-5; tentatively, D is TRBD2 (6 bases). The germline CDR1 and CDR2 sequences are SNHLY and FYNNEI. V lost 4 bases and J 2 bases, leaving 11 bases between the germline ends. The length of the CDR3 is 14 residues. CDR3 bases: TGTGCCAGCAGTGGACTAGAGAGGCAAGAGACCCAGTACTTC. Its protein is CASSGLERQETQYF.

This clone was seen a single time. J is TRBJ2-2 and V is TRBV10-1; possible D gene TRBD2, 5 bases. Germline CDR1 is WNHNN and CDR2 is SYGVQD (reference sequence). The CDR3 is made up of 13 amino acids. With 7 bases removed from V and 4 bases from J, the gap between germline ends came to 10 bases. CDR3 amino acids: CASNLAPTGELFF. DNA of the CDR3: TGCGCCAGCAACCTAGCTCCCACCGGGGAGCTGTTTTTT.

This chain uses TRBV6-1 with TRBJ2-1; maybe TRBD1 (6 bases). Trimming shortened V by 6 bases and J by 8 bases, and 20 bases separated the two germline ends. The CDR3 has 15 residues. CDR1 and CDR2 from the germline V gene are MNHNS and SASEGT. This CDR3 reads CASSARQVLLHEQFF. The CDR3 DNA reads as TGTGCCAGCAGCGCTAGACAGGTGCTGCTGCATGAGCAGTTCTTC.